Below, 2 T cell receptor beta chains from the same sample are listed, as sequenced in a study of metastatic and nonmetastatic thyroid tumors. TCRdb ran MiXCR on the PCR reads. The sample holds about 35,000 clones, approximately 18% seen once. Thyroid surgery took place with no prior treatment in any patient. The specimen was blood. The receptor set was obtained from a male donor with papillary thyroid cancer or a benign thyroid nodule (not recorded which). Some clones in this sample may be carry-over from other donors' samples.

This chain links TRBV5-1 with TRBJ1-1; 7 bases agree with TRBD1. CDR3 size: 16 residues. V was pared by 0 bases and J by 4 bases, with 9 bases of the junction left unmatched. CDR1 and CDR2 (germline): SGHRS, YFSETQ. CDR3 protein: CASSLGSTGSGTEAFF. The CDR3 DNA follows: TGCGCCAGCAGCTTGGGGTCGACAGGGTCGGGCACTGAAGCTTTCTTT.

This clone was recorded many times. The chain employs TRBV27 and TRBJ1-4; D not resolved. CDR1 and CDR2 (germline): MNHEY, SMNVEV (reference sequence). CDR3 length: 14 residues. V lost 6 bases and J 8 bases, leaving 16 bases between the germline ends. Here the CDR3 DNA reads TGTGCCAGCAGCCCCAACACGGGCGGGGAAAAACTGTTTTTT. The encoded protein is CASSPNTGGEKLFF.